The T cell receptor (beta chain) described here comes from a study of T cell repertoires in cytomegalovirus infection. Across the study: Recently identified HLA-C-restricted CMV epitopes were used, and well-studied HLA-B-restricted CMV epitopes were used as well.

A single record per CDR3 protein comes from TCRdb applying MiXCR to the reads. Among approximately 1,000,000 distinct CDR3 sequences listed, around 30% were seen once. CDR1 is MNHEY and CDR2 is SVGAGI in the germline V gene. CDR3 length: 13 residues. V was trimmed by 2 bases and J by 5 bases, leaving 9 bases between them. Concerning this clonotype: Its specificity is not known.

General study findings and limits: Identification of carriers of CMV plus the relevant HLA was achieved through cumulative public TCR beta family frequency. There were HLA-C-restricted CMV-specific TCR beta clonotypes dominating the ex vivo response.

Specimen: cultured CD8+ T cells from PBMCs, collected from culture after CMV antigen stimulation. This chain joins TRBV6-5 and TRBJ1-1, with no clear D. The clonotype was recovered from a human donor in good health (CMV status not recorded). Some clones in this sample may be carry-over from other donors' samples. The CDR3 reads CASSYALGTEAFF. DNA for the CDR3: TGTGCCAGCAGTTACGCACTGGGGACTGAAGCTTTCTTT.